This paragraph covers one TCR beta chain sequence. Libraries were prepared by immunoSEQ multiplex PCR; TCRdb keeps only in-frame clonotypes and omits some of them. Here the sample spans 200,000 or so clones, 91% being singletons. The data are from a study of control samples from healthy donors and cancer patients. Trimming stripped 2 bases from V and 0 bases from J, with 16 bases between. This CDR3 spans 16 amino acids. The germline CDR1 and CDR2 sequences are GTSNPN and SVGIG (reference sequence). This chain links TRBV30 with TRBJ1-2; D may be TRBD1 (5 bases). The sample consisted of blood. This clonotype was obtained from a man aged 25 to 40 in good health. CDR3: CAWSTWKDTTNYGYTF. In DNA form, the CDR3 reads TGTGCCTGGAGTACGTGGAAGGACACTACTAACTATGGCTACACCTTC.